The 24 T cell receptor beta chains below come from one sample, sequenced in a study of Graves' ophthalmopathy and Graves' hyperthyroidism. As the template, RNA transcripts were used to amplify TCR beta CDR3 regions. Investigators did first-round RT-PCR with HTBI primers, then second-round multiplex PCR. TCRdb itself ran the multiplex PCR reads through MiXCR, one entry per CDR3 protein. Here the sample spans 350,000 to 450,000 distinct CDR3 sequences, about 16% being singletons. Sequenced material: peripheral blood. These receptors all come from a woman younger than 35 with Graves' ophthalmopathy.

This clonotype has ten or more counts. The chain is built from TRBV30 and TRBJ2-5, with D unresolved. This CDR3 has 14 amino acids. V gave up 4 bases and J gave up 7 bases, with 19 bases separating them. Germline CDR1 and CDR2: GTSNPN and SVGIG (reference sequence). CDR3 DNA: TGTGCCTGGACCGTTGTAGTAGGGTCCGGGACCCAGTACTTC. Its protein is CAWTVVVGSGTQYF.

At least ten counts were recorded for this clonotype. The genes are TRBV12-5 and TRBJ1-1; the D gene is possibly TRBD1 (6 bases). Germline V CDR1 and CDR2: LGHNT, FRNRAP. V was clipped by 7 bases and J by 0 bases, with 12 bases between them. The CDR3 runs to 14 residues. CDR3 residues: CASAEGGLNTEAFF. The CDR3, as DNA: TGTGCTAGTGCCGAGGGGGGCTTGAACACTGAAGCTTTCTTT.

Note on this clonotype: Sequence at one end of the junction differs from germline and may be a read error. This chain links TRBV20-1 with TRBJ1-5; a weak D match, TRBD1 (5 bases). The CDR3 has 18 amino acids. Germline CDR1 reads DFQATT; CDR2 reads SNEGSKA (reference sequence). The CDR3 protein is CSAFGGEVRGAPNQPQHF. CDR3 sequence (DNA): TGCAGTGCTTTTGGGGGGGAAGTACGGGGAGCCCCAAATCAGCCCCAGCATTTC.

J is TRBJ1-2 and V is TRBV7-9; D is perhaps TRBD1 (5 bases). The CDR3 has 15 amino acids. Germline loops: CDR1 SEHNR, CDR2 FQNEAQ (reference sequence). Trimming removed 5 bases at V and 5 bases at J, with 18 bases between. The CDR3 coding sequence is TGTGCCAGCAGCCCCCCCGAGGGGCTAGGGTATGGCTACACCTTC. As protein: CASSPPEGLGYGYTF.

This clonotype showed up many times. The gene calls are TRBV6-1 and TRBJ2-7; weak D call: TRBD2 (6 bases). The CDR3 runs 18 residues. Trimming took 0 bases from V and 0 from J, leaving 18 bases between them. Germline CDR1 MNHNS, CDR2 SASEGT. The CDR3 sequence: CASSEATLMLGGSYEQYF. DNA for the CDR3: TGTGCCAGCAGTGAAGCTACTCTAATGTTGGGGGGCTCCTACGAGCAGTACTTC.

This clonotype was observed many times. The CDR3 loop reads CASSLPGVGSPLHF. The CDR3 DNA sequence: TGTGCCAGCAGCTTACCAGGGGTTGGCTCACCCCTCCACTTT. V usage is TRBV7-9 and J usage is TRBJ1-6, with D tentatively TRBD1 (6 bases). The CDR3 has 14 residues. From germline, CDR1 is SEHNR and CDR2 FQNEAQ (reference sequence). Trimming cost V 2 bases and J 10 bases, with 12 bases left between them.

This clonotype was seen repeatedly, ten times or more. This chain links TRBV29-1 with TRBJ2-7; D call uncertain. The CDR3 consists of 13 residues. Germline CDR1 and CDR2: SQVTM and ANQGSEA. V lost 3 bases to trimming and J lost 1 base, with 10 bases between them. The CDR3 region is CSVELHGSYEQYF. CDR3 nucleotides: TGCAGCGTTGAGCTCCACGGTTCCTACGAGCAGTACTTC.

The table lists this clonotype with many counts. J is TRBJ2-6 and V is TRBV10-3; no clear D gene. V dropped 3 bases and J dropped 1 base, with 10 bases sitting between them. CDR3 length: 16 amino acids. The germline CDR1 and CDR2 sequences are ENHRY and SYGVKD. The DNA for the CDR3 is TGTGCCATCAGTGACCCGGATTTGTCTGGGGCCAACGTCCTGACTTTC. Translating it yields CAISDPDLSGANVLTF.

CDR3 bases: TGTGCCAGCAGCGTTATGGGGTCTACGGAGACCCAGTACTTC. The encoded protein is CASSVMGSTETQYF. The genes are TRBV7-9 and TRBJ2-5; D is undetermined. The CDR3 sequence is 14 residues long. V lost 5 bases and J 5 bases, leaving 15 bases between the germline ends. The germline CDR1 and CDR2 sequences are SEHNR and FQNEAQ (reference sequence).

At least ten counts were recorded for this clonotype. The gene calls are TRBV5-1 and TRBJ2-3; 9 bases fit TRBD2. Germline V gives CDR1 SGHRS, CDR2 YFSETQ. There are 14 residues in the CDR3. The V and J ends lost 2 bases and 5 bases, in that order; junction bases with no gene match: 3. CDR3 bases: TGCGCCAGCAGCTTACCACTAGCGGGAGATACGCAGTATTTT. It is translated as CASSLPLAGDTQYF.

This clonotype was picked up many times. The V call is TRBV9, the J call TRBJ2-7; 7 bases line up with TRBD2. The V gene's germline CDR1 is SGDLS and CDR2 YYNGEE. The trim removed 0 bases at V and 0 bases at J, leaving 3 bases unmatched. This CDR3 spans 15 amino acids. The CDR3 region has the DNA TGTGCCAGCAGCGTAGGAGCGGGAAGCTCCTACGAGCAGTACTTC. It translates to CASSVGAGSSYEQYF.

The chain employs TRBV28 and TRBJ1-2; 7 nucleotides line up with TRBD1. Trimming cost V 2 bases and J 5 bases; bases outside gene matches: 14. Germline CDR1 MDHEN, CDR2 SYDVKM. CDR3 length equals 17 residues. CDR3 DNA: TGTGCCAGCAGTTTAAGACAGGGATTAACGATTTATTATGGCTACACCTTC. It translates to CASSLRQGLTIYYGYTF.

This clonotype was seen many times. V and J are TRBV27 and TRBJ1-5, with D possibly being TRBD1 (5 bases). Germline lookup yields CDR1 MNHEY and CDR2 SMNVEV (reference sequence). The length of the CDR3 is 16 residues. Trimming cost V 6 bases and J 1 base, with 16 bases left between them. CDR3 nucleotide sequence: TGTGCCAGCAGCCAGAGGGGAAGCGTAAGCAATCAGCCCCAGCATTTT. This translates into CASSQRGSVSNQPQHF.

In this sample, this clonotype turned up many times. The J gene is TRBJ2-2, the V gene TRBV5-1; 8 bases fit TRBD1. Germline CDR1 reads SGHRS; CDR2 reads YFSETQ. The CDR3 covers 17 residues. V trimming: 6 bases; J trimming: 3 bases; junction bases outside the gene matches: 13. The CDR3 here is CASTLPGQGRYTGELFF. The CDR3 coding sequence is TGCGCCAGCACCCTCCCCGGACAGGGAAGGTACACCGGGGAGCTGTTTTTT.

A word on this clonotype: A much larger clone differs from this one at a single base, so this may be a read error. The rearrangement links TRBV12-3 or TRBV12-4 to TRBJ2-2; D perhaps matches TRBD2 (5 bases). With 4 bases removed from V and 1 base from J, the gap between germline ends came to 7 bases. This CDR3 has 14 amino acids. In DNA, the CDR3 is TGTGCCAGCAGTTCCGAGGGGAACACCGGGGAGCTGTTTTTT. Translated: CASSSEGNTGELFF.

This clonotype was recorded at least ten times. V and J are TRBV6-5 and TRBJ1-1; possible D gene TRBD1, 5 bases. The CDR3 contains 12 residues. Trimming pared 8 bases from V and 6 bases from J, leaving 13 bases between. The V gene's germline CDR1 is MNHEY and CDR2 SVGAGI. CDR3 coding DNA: TGTGCCAGCCAGAAGAGGGGTGCTGAAGCTTTCTTT. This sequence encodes CASQKRGAEAFF.

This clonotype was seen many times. CDR3 bases: TGCGCCAGCGCCCGCGCGGGGGCTGGGACTGAAGCTTTCTTT. This sequence encodes CASARAGAGTEAFF. The V gene is TRBV5-1, the J gene TRBJ1-1; a weak D match, TRBD1 (6 bases). Germline V gene data show CDR1 as SGHRS and CDR2 as YFSETQ. V shed 7 bases and J shed 5 bases, with 18 bases lying between them. This CDR3 is built from 14 residues.

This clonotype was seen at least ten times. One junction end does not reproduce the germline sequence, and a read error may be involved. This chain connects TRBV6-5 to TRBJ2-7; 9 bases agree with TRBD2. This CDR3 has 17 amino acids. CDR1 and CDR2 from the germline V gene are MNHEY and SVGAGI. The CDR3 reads CASSYSIPAGGSHEQYF. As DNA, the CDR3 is TGTGCCAGCAGTTACTCCATTCCAGCGGGAGGCTCCCACGAGCAGTACTTC.

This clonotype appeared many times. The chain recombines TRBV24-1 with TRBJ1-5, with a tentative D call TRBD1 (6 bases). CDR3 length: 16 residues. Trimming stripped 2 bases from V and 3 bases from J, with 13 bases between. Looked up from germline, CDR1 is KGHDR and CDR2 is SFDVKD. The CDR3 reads CATSDSLDSYNQPQHF. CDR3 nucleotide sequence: TGTGCCACCAGTGATTCTCTGGACAGTTACAATCAGCCCCAGCATTTT.

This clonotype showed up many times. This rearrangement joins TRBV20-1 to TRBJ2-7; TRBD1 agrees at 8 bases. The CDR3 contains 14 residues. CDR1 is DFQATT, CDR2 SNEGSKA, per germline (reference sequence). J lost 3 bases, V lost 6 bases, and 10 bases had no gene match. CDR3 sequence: CSAPRQGRYYEQYF. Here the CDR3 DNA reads TGCAGTGCCCCTAGACAGGGGCGTTACTACGAGCAGTACTTC.

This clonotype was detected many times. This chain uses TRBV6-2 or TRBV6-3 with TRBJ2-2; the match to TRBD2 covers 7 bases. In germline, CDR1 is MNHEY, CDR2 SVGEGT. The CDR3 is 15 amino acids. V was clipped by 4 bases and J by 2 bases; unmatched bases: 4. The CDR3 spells CASSFLGLNTGELFF. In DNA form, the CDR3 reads TGTGCCAGCAGTTTTCTGGGACTAAACACCGGGGAGCTGTTTTTT.

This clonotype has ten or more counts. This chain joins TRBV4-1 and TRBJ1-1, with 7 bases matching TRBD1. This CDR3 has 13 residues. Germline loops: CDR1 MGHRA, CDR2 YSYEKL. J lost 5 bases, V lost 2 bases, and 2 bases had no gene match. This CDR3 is CASSQPGGTEAFF. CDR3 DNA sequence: TGCGCCAGCAGCCAACCAGGGGGTACTGAAGCTTTCTTT.

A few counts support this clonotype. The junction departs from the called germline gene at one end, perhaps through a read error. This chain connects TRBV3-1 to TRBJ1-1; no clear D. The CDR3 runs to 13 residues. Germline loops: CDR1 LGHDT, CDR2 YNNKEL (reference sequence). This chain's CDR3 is CASSQESFTEASF. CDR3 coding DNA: TGTGCCAGCAGCCAAGAAAGCTTTACTGAAGCTTCCTTT. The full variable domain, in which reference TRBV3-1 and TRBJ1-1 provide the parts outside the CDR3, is DTAVSQTPKYLVTQMGNDKSIKCEQNLGHDTMYWYKQDSKKFLKIMFSYNNKELIINETVPNRFSPKSPDKAHLNLHINSLELGDSAVYFCASSQESFTEASFGQGTRLTVV.

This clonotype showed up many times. The chain's CDR3 is CASSTQGSNQPQHF. CDR3 coding DNA: TGTGCCAGCAGCACGCAAGGTAGCAATCAGCCCCAGCATTTT. The chain has TRBV7-2 and TRBJ1-5; D is uncertain. The CDR3 spans 14 residues. Per germline, CDR1 SGHTA and CDR2 FQGNSA. Trimming left V 5 bases short and J 0 bases short, with 8 bases between. The variable domain in full, completed from reference TRBV7-2 and TRBJ1-5, reads GAGVSQSPSNKVTEKGKDVELRCDPISGHTALYWYRQSLGQGLEFLIYFQGNSAPDKSGLPSDRFSAERTGGSVSTLTIQRTQQEDSAVYLCASSTQGSNQPQHFGDGTRLSIL.